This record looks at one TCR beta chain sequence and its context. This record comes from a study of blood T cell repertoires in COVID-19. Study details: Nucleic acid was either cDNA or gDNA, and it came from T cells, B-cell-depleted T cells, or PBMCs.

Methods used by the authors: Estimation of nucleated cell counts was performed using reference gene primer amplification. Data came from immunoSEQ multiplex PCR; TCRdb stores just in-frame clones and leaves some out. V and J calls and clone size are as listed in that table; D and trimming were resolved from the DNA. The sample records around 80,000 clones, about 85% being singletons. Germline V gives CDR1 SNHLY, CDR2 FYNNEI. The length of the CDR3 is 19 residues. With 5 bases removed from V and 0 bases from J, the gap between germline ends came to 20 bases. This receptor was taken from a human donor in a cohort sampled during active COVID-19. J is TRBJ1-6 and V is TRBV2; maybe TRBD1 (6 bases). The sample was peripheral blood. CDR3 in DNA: TGTGCCAGCAGTCCTCGTTTCCGACAGGCGAGCTCCTATAATTCACCCCTCCACTTT. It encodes CASSPRFRQASSYNSPLHF.